This T cell receptor beta chain was obtained from a study of vaccination effects on CD4 cells after COVID-19. Assay used: immunoSEQ multiplex PCR; TCRdb lists only in-frame clones, some missing. The sample has roughly 64,000 clones, about 72% seen once; the top ten hold roughly 23%. As concerns this clone: Its antigen is currently unknown.

With roughly 9 days of culture completed, CD4+ T cells were isolated. Trimming cost V 3 bases and J 4 bases, with 6 bases left between them. Germline V lookup: CDR1 KGHSH, CDR2 LQKENI. The CDR3 has 12 residues. The sequences come from CD4+ T cells from PBMCs cultured without peptide, collected before COVID-19 vaccination. This chain uses TRBV18 with TRBJ2-5, with no clear D. This TCR derives from a human donor who had a prior SARS-CoV-2 infection. CDR3: CASSPALETQYF. CDR3 in DNA: TGTGCCAGCTCACCCGCCTTAGAGACCCAGTACTTC.